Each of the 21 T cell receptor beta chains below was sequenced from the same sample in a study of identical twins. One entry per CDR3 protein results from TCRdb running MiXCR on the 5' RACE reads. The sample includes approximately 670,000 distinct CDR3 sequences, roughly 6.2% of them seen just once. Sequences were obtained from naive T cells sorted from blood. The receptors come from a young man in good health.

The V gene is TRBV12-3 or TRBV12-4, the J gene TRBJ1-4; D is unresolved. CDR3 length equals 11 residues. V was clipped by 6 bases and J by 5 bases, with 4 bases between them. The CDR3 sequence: CASSVNEKLFF. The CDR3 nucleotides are TGTGCCAGCAGCGTAAATGAAAAACTGTTTTTT.

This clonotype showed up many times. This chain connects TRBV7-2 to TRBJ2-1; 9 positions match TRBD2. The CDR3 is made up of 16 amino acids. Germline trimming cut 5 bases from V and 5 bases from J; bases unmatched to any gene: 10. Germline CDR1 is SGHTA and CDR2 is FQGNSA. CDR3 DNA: TGTGCCAGCAGCCGTTCCCCTAGCGGGGCCAACAATGAGCAGTTCTTC. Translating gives CASSRSPSGANNEQFF.

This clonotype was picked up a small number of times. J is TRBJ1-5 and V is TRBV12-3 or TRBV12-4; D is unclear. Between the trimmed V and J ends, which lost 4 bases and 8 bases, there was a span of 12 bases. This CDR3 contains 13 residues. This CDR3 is CASSWARVEPQHF. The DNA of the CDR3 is TGTGCCAGCAGTTGGGCAAGGGTTGAGCCCCAGCATTTT.

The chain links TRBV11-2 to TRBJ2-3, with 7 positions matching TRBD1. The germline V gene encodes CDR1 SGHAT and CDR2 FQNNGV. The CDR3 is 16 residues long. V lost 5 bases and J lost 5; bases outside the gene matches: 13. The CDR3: CASSHRQGNPLDTQYF. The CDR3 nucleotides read TGTGCCAGCAGCCACAGACAGGGTAATCCGCTAGATACGCAGTATTTT.

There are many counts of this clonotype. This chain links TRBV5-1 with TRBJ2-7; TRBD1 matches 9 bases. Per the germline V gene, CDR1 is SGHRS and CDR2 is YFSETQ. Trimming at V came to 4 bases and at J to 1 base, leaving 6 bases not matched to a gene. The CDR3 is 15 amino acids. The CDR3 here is CASSPGTGRSYEQYF. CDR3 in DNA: TGCGCCAGCAGCCCGGGGACAGGGAGATCCTACGAGCAGTACTTC.

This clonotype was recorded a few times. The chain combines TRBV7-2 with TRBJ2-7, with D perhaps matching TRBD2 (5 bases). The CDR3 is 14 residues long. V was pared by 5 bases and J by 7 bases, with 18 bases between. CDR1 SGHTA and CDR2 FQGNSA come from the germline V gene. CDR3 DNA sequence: TGTGCCAGCAGCCCGCAGGCCCTTCGGGGAGAGCAGTACTTC. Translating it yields CASSPQALRGEQYF.

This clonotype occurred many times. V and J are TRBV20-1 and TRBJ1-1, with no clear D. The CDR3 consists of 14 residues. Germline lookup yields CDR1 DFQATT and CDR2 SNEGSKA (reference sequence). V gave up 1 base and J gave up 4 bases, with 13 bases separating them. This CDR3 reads CSARVAGEGTEAFF. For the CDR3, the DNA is TGCAGTGCTAGAGTAGCCGGGGAAGGCACTGAAGCTTTCTTT.

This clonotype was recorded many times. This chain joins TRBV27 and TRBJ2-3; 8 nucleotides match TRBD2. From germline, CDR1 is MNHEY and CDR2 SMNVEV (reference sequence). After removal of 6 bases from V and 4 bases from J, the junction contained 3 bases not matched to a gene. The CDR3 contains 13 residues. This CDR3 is CASSRGGADTQYF. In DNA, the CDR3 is TGTGCCAGCAGCCGGGGGGGGGCAGATACGCAGTATTTT.

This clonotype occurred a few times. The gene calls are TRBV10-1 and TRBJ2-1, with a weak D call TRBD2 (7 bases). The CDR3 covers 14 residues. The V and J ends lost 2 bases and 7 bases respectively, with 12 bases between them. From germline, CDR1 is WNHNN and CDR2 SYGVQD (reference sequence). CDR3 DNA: TGCGCCAGCAGTGAGGTTCGGGGGGCAAATGAGCAGTTCTTC. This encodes CASSEVRGANEQFF.

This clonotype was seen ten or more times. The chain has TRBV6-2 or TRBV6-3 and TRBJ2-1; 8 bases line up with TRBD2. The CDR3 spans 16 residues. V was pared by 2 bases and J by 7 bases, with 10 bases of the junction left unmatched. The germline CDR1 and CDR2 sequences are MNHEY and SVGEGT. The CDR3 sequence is CASSYAAGGRSNEQFF. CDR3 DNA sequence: TGTGCCAGCAGTTACGCAGCGGGCGGGAGGTCAAATGAGCAGTTCTTC.

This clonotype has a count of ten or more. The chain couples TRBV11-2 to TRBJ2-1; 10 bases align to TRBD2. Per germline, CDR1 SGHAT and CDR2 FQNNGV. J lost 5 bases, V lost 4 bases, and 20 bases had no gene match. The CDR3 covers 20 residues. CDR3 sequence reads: CASSSRTYRDRGTSDNEQFF. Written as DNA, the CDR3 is TGTGCCAGCAGCTCCAGAACATACCGGGACAGAGGGACTAGCGACAATGAGCAGTTCTTC.

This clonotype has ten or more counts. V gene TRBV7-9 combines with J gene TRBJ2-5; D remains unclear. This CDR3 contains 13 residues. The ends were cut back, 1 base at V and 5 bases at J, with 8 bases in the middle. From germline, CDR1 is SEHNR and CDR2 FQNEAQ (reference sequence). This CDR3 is CASSLGTMETQYF. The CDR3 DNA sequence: TGTGCCAGCAGCTTAGGTACGATGGAGACCCAGTACTTC. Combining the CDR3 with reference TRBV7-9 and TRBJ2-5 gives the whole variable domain DTGVSQNPRHKITKRGQNVTFRCDPISEHNRLYWYRQTLGQGPEFLTYFQNEAQLEKSRLLSDRFSAERPKGSFSTLEIQRTEQGDSAMYLCASSLGTMETQYFGPGTRLLVL.

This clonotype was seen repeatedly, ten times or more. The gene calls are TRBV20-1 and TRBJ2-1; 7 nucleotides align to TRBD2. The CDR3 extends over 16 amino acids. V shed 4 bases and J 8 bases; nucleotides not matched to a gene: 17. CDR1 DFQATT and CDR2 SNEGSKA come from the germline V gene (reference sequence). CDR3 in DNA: TGCAGTGCTACCCGTTTTATTTCAGCGGGACTCGATGAGCAGTTCTTC. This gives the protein CSATRFISAGLDEQFF.

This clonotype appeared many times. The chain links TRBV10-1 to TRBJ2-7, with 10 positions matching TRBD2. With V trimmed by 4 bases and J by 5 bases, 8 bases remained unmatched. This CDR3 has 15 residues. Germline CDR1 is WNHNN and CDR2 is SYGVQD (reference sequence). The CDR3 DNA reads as TGCGCCAGCAGTGGACCTAGCGGGAGTTCCAACGAGCAGTACGTC. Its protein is CASSGPSGSSNEQYV.

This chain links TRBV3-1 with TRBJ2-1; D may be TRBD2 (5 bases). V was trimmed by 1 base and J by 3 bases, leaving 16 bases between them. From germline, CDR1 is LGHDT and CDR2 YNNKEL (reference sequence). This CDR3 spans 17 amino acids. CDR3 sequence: CASSQGIGSDYYNEQFF. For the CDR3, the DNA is TGTGCCAGCAGCCAAGGGATTGGGAGCGACTACTACAATGAGCAGTTCTTC.

The CDR3 here is CASSLEGQSSYNEQFF. Written as DNA, the CDR3 is TGCGCCAGCAGCTTGGAGGGGCAAAGCTCCTACAATGAGCAGTTCTTC. The chain couples TRBV5-1 to TRBJ2-1, with TRBD1 as a possible D gene (5 bases). CDR3 length: 16 residues. The V end was cut by 0 bases, the J end by 0 bases, with 10 bases between. Germline CDR1 and CDR2: SGHRS and YFSETQ.

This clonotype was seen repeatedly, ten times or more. CDR3 sequence reads: CASSSKTGTQFF. In nucleotides, the CDR3 is TGTGCCAGCAGTTCCAAGACAGGGACCCAGTTCTTC. This chain joins TRBV27 and TRBJ2-1, with 7 bases matching TRBD1. V trimming: 4 bases; J trimming: 13 bases; junction bases outside the gene matches: 7. CDR3 length equals 12 residues. Germline lookup yields CDR1 MNHEY and CDR2 SMNVEV (reference sequence).

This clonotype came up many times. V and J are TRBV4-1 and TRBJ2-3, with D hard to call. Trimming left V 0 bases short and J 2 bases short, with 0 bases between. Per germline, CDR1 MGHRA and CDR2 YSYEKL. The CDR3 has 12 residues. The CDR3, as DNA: TGCGCCAGCAGCCAAGACACAGATACGCAGTATTTT. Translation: CASSQDTDTQYF.

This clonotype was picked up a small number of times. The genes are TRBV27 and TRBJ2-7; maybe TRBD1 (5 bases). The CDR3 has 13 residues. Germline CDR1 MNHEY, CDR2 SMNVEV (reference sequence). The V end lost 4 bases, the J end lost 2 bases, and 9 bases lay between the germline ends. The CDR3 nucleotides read TGTGCCAGCAGTTCCCCGACAGCCTACGAGCAGTACTTC. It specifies CASSSPTAYEQYF.

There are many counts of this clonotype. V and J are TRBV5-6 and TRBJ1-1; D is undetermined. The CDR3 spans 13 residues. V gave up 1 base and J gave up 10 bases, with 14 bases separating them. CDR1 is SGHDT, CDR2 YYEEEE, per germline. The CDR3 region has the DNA TGTGCCAGCAGCTTGAAGTGGGCTATTGGAGCTTTCTTT. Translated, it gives CASSLKWAIGAFF.

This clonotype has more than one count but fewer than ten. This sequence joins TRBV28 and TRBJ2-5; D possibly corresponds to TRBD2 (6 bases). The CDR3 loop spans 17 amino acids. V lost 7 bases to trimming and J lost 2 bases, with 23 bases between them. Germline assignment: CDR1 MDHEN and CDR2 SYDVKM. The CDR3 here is CASTPISAPRGQETQYF. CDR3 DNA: TGTGCCAGCACCCCCATCTCGGCTCCTCGGGGGCAAGAGACCCAGTACTTC.